This T cell receptor (beta chain) was identified in a study of spatial heterogeneity in lung cancer. Overall study: The study consistently detected more beta-chain than alpha-chain sequences. Study-level results: Ubiquitous expanded tumor TCRs showed up in blood more at resection than follow-up.

Time point of the sample: sample taken at primary tumor resection. Whole RNA obtained from tumor, nontumor lung or frozen PBMC underwent sequencing without sorting. Untreated early-stage non-small cell lung cancer patients, 65 to 90 in total, were the donors. A word on this clonotype: What it recognizes is unknown. This may be a read error, as it is one base from a much larger clone.

One entry per CDR3 protein, called by TCRdb with MiXCR from the 5' RACE reads. The data show 35,000 to 55,000 distinct CDR3 sequences, with around 7.1% seen just once and 43% held by the top ten. The CDR3 is 15 amino acids. Trimming stripped 4 bases from V and 7 bases from J, with 20 bases between. CDR1 MDHEN and CDR2 SYDVKM come from the germline V gene. The sequenced sample was PBMCs, obtained at surgery. V and J are TRBV28 and TRBJ2-7, with D tentatively TRBD1 (6 bases). The source of this sequence is a female donor with early-stage non-small cell lung cancer. CDR3 sequence (DNA): TGTGCCAGCAGTTCCGCCGGGACAAGGGCTCGGGAGCAGTACTTC. Its protein product is CASSSAGTRAREQYF. Filled out from reference TRBV28 and TRBJ2-7, the complete variable domain reads DVKVTQSSRYLVKRTGEKVFLECVQDMDHENMFWYRQDPGLGLRLIYFSYDVKMKEKGDIPEGYSVSREKKERFSLILESASTNQTSMYLCASSSAGTRAREQYFGPGTRLTVT.